This entry describes one T cell receptor beta chain. Its target is not known. The data originate from a study of T cells expressing NK-cell markers. At the level of the study: Obtained from sorted CD3+CD56+NKG2C+, CD3+CD56+NKG2C- and CD3+CD56-NKG2C+ T cells were the TCR beta repertoires.

It was by 5'RACE template switching with UMIs that TCR beta cDNA was made. TCRdb re-called the 5' RACE reads; every CDR3 protein appears as one record, without DNA. The sample table sets out approximately 550,000 distinct CDR3 sequences. This CDR3 is built from 14 residues. Germline-derived CDR1 and CDR2 are SQVTM and ANQGSEA. Study results and caveats: Clarity on HCMV specificity was lacking for the expanded NKG2C+ T cell clones. Dominant NKG2C+ clonotypes were found to form roughly 1.0-7.5% of CD8+ T cells in over five donors.

The TCR originated in a man younger than 30 in good health. Material for sequencing was blood T cells: a sorted CD56 or NKG2C T cell subset, CD4+ or CD8+ T cells, or bulk PBMC T cells (not recorded which). This chain connects TRBV29-1 to TRBJ2-7; TCRdb designates TRBD1, a call that cannot be tested without DNA. The CDR3 protein is CSVEAGQANYEQYF.